These T cell receptor beta chains were read from a single sample in a study of human T cells and chemical hapten exposure. TCRdb redid the calling of the RACE reads with MiXCR, one entry per CDR3 protein. This table has 85,000 to 100,000 distinct CDR3 sequences, about 28% appearing once. The source material was whole blood, sampled in connection with sensitization to the hapten diphenylcyclopropenone (DPC). The receptor set was obtained from a middle-aged man with alopecia areata. Some clones in this sample may be carry-over from other donors' samples. Both conserved end residues are part of each CDR3. Each record gives: D gene, J gene, clone size, V gene, CDR3 protein, CDR3 DNA. A D gene is named only where the DNA matches it firmly. For some rows the clone size is stated as once, few or many, or as a class when expanded; others skip it.

>-|TRBJ2-7|-|TRBV15
CATSRSGTVNSYEQYF
TGTGCCACCAGCAGATCCGGGACTGTTAACTCCTACGAGCAGTACTTC
>-|TRBJ2-5|-|TRBV28
CASSLPPRQETQYF
TGTGCCAGCAGTTTGCCACCTCGTCAAGAGACCCAGTACTTC
>TRBD2|TRBJ2-3|-|TRBV6-5
CASSYSPGGGTDTQYF
TGTGCCAGCAGTTACTCCCCGGGGGGGGGCACAGATACGCAGTATTTT
>TRBD1|TRBJ1-5|-|TRBV7-9
CASSSGTGFVGPNQPQHF
TGTGCCAGCAGCTCCGGGACAGGGTTTGTAGGGCCCAATCAGCCCCAGCATTTT
>-|TRBJ2-3|-|TRBV6-2/TRBV6-3
CASSHPGVTDTQYF
TGTGCCAGCAGTCACCCAGGGGTTACAGATACGCAGTATTTT
>TRBD1|TRBJ1-1|few|TRBV12-3/TRBV12-4
CASSFLDRGRNTEAFF
TGTGCCAGCAGTTTCTTGGACAGGGGGAGGAACACTGAAGCTTTCTTT
>-|TRBJ2-7|few|TRBV7-6
CASSLSQGTYEQYF
TGTGCCAGCAGCTTATCCCAGGGGACCTACGAGCAGTACTTC
>-|TRBJ2-2|-|TRBV29-1
CSVRPGVTNTGELFF
TGCAGCGTTAGGCCAGGGGTGACAAACACCGGGGAGCTGTTTTTT
>TRBD2|TRBJ2-5|few|TRBV25-1
CASSGSGLAGQETQYF
TGTGCCAGCAGTGGTTCGGGACTAGCGGGCCAAGAGACCCAGTACTTC
>TRBD2|TRBJ2-2|-|TRBV2
CASSFPGLAGVADTGELFF
TGTGCCAGCAGTTTTCCGGGACTAGCGGGAGTTGCGGACACCGGGGAGCTGTTTTTT
>-|TRBJ2-1|once|TRBV20-1
CSAPLAGANYNEQFF
TGCAGTGCCCCCCTGGCGGGGGCGAACTACAATGAGCAGTTCTTC
>-|TRBJ2-7|few|TRBV20-1
CSATSEKSYEQYF
TGCAGTGCTACTAGCGAAAAGTCCTACGAGCAGTACTTC
>TRBD2|TRBJ2-3|-|TRBV20-1
CSASSGRALTDTQYF
TGCAGTGCTTCTAGCGGGAGGGCCCTCACAGATACGCAGTATTTT
>TRBD1|TRBJ2-1|-|TRBV10-2
CASSESYRGSYNEQFF
TGCGCCAGCAGTGAGTCATACAGGGGGTCCTACAATGAGCAGTTCTTC
>-|TRBJ1-1|few|TRBV5-1
CASSLDKDEAFF
TGCGCCAGCAGCCTGGACAAGGACGAAGCTTTCTTT
>TRBD2|TRBJ2-1|few|TRBV29-1
CSVVLTSGRVDEQFF
TGCAGCGTTGTACTGACTAGCGGGAGGGTGGATGAGCAGTTCTTC
>TRBD1|TRBJ2-5|few|TRBV12-3/TRBV12-4
CASRPRAGGEGEETQYF
TGTGCCAGCAGACCCCGGGCAGGGGGCGAGGGGGAAGAGACCCAGTACTTC
>-|TRBJ1-2|-|TRBV6-5
CASSYSERRYGYTF
TGTGCCAGCAGTTACTCGGAACGGAGGTATGGCTACACCTTC
>-|TRBJ2-1|-|TRBV28
CASSLKVKGVHNEQFF
TGTGCCAGCAGTTTAAAAGTCAAGGGGGTCCACAATGAGCAGTTCTTC
>TRBD2|TRBJ2-3|few|TRBV6-4
CASSLLAGGVTDTQYF
TGTGCCAGCAGTCTTCTAGCGGGAGGAGTCACAGATACGCAGTATTTT
>TRBD2|TRBJ2-7|-|TRBV6-5
CATKGLAGGPEQYF
TGTGCCACAAAGGGACTAGCGGGAGGGCCCGAGCAGTACTTC
>-|TRBJ1-2|-|TRBV2
CASSERQGNYGYTF
TGTGCCAGCAGTGAAAGGCAGGGGAACTATGGCTACACCTTC
>TRBD2|TRBJ2-7|-|TRBV27
CASSPPGGSYEQYF
TGTGCCAGCAGTCCCCCGGGGGGCTCCTACGAGCAGTACTTC
>-|TRBJ2-1|-|TRBV6-1
CASSEFDGGLSSYNEQFF
TGTGCCAGCAGTGAATTTGATGGCGGGTTAAGCTCCTACAATGAGCAGTTCTTC
>-|TRBJ2-6|few|TRBV5-1
CASSTTGTGANVLTF
TGCGCCAGCAGCACTACAGGGACCGGGGCCAACGTCCTGACTTTC
>TRBD1|TRBJ2-3|-|TRBV29-1
CSVEALGQGRGTDTQYF
TGCAGCGTTGAAGCGCTTGGACAGGGGAGAGGCACAGATACGCAGTATTTT
>TRBD1|TRBJ1-5|few|TRBV20-1
CSAGETGNNQPQHF
TGCAGTGCTGGGGAGACAGGGAACAATCAGCCCCAGCATTTT
>-|TRBJ2-1|few|TRBV7-2
CASSSQAGLHNEQFF
TGTGCCAGCAGCTCCCAGGCGGGACTTCACAATGAGCAGTTCTTC